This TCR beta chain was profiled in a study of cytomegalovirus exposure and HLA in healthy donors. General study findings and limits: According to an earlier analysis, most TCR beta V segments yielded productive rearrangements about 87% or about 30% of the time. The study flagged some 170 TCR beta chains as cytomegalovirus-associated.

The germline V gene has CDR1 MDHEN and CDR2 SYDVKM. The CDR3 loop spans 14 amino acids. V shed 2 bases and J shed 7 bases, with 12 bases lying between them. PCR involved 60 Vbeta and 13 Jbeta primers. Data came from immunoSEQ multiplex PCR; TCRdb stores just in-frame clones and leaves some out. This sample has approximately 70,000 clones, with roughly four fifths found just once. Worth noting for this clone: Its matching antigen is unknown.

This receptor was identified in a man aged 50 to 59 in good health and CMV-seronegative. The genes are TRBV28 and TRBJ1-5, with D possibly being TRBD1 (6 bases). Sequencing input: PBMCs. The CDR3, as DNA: TGTGCCAGCAGTTTAGACAGGCCAGGACAGCCCCAGCATTTT. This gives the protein CASSLDRPGQPQHF. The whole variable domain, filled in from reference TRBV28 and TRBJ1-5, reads DVKVTQSSRYLVKRTGEKVFLECVQDMDHENMFWYRQDPGLGLRLIYFSYDVKMKEKGDIPEGYSVSREKKERFSLILESASTNQTSMYLCASSLDRPGQPQHFGDGTRLSIL.